A selection of T cell receptor beta chains follows, all from one sample in a study of blood T cell repertoires in COVID-19. Sequenced by immunoSEQ multiplex PCR; TCRdb stores in-frame clones only, minus some. The sample holds fewer than 500,000 clones, roughly 90% seen once. Material: peripheral blood. Every receptor here comes from a man between 18 and 35 years old with COVID-19, enrolled during active disease. The conserved cysteine and the conserved F or W are not part of the CDR3 here.

V gene	J gene	CDR3 protein
TRBV9	TRBJ2-5	ASNPSGGETQY
TRBV12-3/TRBV12-4	TRBJ2-7	ASSVRVYEQY
TRBV11-3	TRBJ1-5	ASSLVGGRQPQH
TRBV4-2	TRBJ2-7	ASSQRAGGTYEQY
TRBV27	TRBJ2-5	ASRRQGQIQETQY
TRBV9	TRBJ1-6	ASSVNSNNSPLH
TRBV2	TRBJ1-3	ASRPLQGNFGNTIY
TRBV10-3	TRBJ1-5	AISDRDRSHSNQPQH
TRBV5-1	TRBJ2-1	ASSLSSGGLSSYNEQF
TRBV27	TRBJ2-5	ASSRDYGQETQY
TRBV5-1	TRBJ2-1	ASSLVASSGSYNEQF
TRBV6-1	TRBJ1-1	ASSEFYRSPNTEAF
TRBV7-9	TRBJ1-3	ASSLLQGPGNTIY
TRBV11-3	TRBJ1-1	ASSNDRGRTEAF
TRBV18	TRBJ2-2	ASSPSGSVGGNTGELF
TRBV3-1/TRBV3-2	TRBJ2-7	ASSQVYPEGNEQY
TRBV28	TRBJ1-6	ASSSTGENSPLH
TRBV3-1/TRBV3-2	TRBJ1-4	ASSRDPEVKKLF
TRBV5-1	TRBJ2-1	ASSFTLLGVDNEQF
TRBV11-2	TRBJ2-1	ASSLTTSGYNNEQF
TRBV20-1	TRBJ1-2	SAPTDYGYT
TRBV11-2	TRBJ2-7	ASSLPGGVGQY
TRBV10-1	TRBJ1-1	ASSEQGRMNTEAF
TRBV6-2/TRBV6-3	TRBJ2-7	ASSYSVSGFMVEQY
TRBV28	TRBJ2-1	ASSLVVLAGQGSSYNEQF
TRBV11-1	TRBJ1-2	ASSLGGTGANYGYT
TRBV12-5	TRBJ2-7	ASGIFFRGRGEQY
TRBV6-4	TRBJ1-6	ASTKIRGWVSYNSPLH
TRBV19	TRBJ2-3	ASSTGGFTDTQY
TRBV30	TRBJ1-5	ASDSRYSNQPQH
TRBV3-1/TRBV3-2	TRBJ1-6	ASSQQGADSPLH
TRBV2	TRBJ1-6	ASQRQTDNSPLH
TRBV13	TRBJ2-7	ASSLVAGGSYEQY
TRBV6-5	TRBJ2-1	ASSYSGGSGNEQF
TRBV19	TRBJ2-3	ASSIRGGTDTQY
TRBV5-4	TRBJ1-4	ASSLSSATNEKLF
TRBV12-3/TRBV12-4	TRBJ1-1	ASSLGQRAF
TRBV5-1	TRBJ1-3	ASSVGQGSSGNTIY
TRBV11-3	TRBJ2-1	ASSLDSGSNVGEQF
TRBV5-1	TRBJ2-2	ASSLLAGDTGELF
TRBV6-6	TRBJ2-1	ASRMDRVSYNEQF
TRBV7-9	TRBJ2-5	ASSLAIGGETQY